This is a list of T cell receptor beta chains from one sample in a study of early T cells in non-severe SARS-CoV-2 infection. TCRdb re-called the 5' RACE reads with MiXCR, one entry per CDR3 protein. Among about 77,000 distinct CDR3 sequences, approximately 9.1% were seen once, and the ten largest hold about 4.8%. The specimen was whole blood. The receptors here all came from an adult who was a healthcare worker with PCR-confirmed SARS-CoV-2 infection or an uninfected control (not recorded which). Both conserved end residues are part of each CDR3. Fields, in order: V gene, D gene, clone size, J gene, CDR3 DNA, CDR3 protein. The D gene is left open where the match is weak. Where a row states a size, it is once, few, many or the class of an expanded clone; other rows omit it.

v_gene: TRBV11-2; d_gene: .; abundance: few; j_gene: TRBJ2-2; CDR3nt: TGTGCCAGCAGCTTAACGCTCGGTCCCGGGGAGCTGTTTTTT; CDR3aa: CASSLTLGPGELFF
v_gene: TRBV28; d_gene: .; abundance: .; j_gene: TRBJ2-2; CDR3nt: TGTGCCAGCAGTTTATTAGGGGACGAGCTGTTTTTT; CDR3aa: CASSLLGDELFF
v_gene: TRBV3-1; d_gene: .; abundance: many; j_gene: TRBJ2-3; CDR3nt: TGTGCCAGCAGCAAGGACACTGATACGCAGTATTTT; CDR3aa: CASSKDTDTQYF
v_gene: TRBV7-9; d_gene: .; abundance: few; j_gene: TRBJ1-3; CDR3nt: TGTGCCAGCAGCTTAGATGTGGTTGACACCATATATTTT; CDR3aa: CASSLDVVDTIYF
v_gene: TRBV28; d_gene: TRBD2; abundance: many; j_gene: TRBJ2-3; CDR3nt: TGTGCCAGCAGTTATCCTCCTTCAACTAGCGGGATGGGCGAGGGCCCAGATACGCAGTATTTT; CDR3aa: CASSYPPSTSGMGEGPDTQYF
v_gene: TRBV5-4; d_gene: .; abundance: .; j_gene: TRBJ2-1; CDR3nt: TGTGCCAGCAGCCCCCGCAGGGTCTCCTACAATGAGCAGTTCTTC; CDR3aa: CASSPRRVSYNEQFF
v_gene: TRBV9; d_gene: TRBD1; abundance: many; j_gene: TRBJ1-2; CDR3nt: TGTGCCAGCAGCGAGGGGGTCCTGGGACAGGGCAACTATGGCTACACCTTC; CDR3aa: CASSEGVLGQGNYGYTF
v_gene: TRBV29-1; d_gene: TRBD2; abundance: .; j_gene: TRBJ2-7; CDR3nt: TGCAGCGTCCGCTTTAGCGGGAGCGGGTACGAGCAGTACTTC; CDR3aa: CSVRFSGSGYEQYF
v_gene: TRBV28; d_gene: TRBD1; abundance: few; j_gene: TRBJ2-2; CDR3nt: TGTGCCAGCAGTTCGTGGGCAGGGGGAATCACCGGGGAGCTGTTTTTT; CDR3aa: CASSSWAGGITGELFF
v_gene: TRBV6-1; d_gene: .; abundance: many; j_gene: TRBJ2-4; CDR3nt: TGTGCCAGCACAGGAGGGTCCACTTTAGCCAAAAACATTCAGTACTTC; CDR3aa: CASTGGSTLAKNIQYF
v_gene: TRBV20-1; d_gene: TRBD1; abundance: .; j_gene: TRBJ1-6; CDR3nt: TGCAGTGCTAGAGAGACAGGGCGGTATTCACCCCTCCACTTT; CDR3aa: CSARETGRYSPLHF
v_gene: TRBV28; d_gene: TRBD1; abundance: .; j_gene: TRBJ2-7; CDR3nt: TGTGCCAGTCAAACAGGGGTCGAGCAGTACTTC; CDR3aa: CASQTGVEQYF
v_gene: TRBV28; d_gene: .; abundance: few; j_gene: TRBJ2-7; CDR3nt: TGTGCCAGCAGTTTAACCTCCCCCCGCTCCGAGCAGTACTTC; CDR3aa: CASSLTSPRSEQYF
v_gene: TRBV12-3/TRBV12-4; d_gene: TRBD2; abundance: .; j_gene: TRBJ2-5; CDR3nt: TGTGCCAGCAGGACTAGCGGGCAAGAGACCCAGTACTTC; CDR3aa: CASRTSGQETQYF
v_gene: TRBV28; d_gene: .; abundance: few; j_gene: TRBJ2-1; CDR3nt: TGTGCCAGCGGTGGGGCCGAAAGAATCTACAATGAGCAGTTCTTC; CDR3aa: CASGGAERIYNEQFF
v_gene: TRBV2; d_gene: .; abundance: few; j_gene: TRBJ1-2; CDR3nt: TGTGCCAGCGATCCGGGACACCAGGGGAACTATGGCTACACCTTC; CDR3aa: CASDPGHQGNYGYTF
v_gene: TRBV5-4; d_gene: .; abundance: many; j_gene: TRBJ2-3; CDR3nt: TGTGCCAGCAGCTTGTTTGAGAATACGCAGTATTTT; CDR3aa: CASSLFENTQYF
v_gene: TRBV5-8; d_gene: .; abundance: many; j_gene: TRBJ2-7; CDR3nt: TGTGCCAGCAGCTTGTTGTTAGTGGATGGCTACGAGCAGTACTTC; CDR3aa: CASSLLLVDGYEQYF
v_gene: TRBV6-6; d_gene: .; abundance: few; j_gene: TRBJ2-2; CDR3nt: TGTGCCAGCAGTTACCGACCGGACACCGGGGAGCTGTTTTTT; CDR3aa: CASSYRPDTGELFF
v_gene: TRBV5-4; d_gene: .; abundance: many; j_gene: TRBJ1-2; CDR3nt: TGTGCCAGCAGCTCGGACTCGAAAAGTGGCTACACCTTC; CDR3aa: CASSSDSKSGYTF
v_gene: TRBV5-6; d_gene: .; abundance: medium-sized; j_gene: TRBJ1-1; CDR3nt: TGTGCCAGCAGCTTATATGGAGCGACAGCCAGGAGGGAAGCTTTCTTT; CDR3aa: CASSLYGATARREAFF
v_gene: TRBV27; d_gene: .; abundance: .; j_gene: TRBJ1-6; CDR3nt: TGTGCCAGCAGTCCGCGCCGACAGAGCTCCTATAATTCACCCCTCCACTTT; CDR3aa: CASSPRRQSSYNSPLHF
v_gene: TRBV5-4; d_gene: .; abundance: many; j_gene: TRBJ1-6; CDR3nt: TGTGCCAGCAGCCCAGACGGGGGTAATTCACCCCTCCACTTT; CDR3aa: CASSPDGGNSPLHF
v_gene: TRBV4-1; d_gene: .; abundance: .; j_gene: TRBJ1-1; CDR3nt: TGCGCCAGTTTAGATGTGGACCGACTGCCTTTCTTT; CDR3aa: CASLDVDRLPFF
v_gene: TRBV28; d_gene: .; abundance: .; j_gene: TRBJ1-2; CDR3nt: TGTGCCAGCAGTTATCAACGGGGAGGCGGCTACACCTTC; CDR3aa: CASSYQRGGGYTF
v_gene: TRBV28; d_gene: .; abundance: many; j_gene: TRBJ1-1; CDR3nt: TGTGCCAGCAGTCCCTACCGAGGGGCTTACATGAACACTGAAGCTTTCTTT; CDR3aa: CASSPYRGAYMNTEAFF
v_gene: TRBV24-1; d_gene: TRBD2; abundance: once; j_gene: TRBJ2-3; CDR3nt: TGTGCCACCAGTGACCTAGCGGGGCTCTCTGATACGCAGTATTTT; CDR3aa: CATSDLAGLSDTQYF
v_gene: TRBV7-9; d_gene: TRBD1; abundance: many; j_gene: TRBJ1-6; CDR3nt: TGTGCCAGCAGCTCCGGGACAGACAATTCACCCCTCCACTTT; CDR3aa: CASSSGTDNSPLHF
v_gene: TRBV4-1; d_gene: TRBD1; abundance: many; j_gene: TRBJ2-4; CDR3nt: TGCGCCAGCAGCCAGGGACAGGGAGAGCTAGCCAAAAACATTCAGTACTTC; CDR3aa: CASSQGQGELAKNIQYF